Presented here are 11 T cell receptor beta chains from one specimen sequenced in a study of blood T cell repertoires in COVID-19. Libraries were prepared by immunoSEQ multiplex PCR; TCRdb keeps only in-frame clonotypes and omits some of them. Here the sample spans under 300,000 clones, 70% to 85% being singletons. Sequenced material: peripheral blood. The receptors here all came from a woman older than 75 with acute or convalescent COVID-19.

This chain connects TRBV18 to TRBJ1-6; 8 bases map to TRBD1. The CDR3 loop spans 15 amino acids. V dropped 3 bases and J dropped 7; count of bases not matched to a gene: 5. The germline gives CDR1 KGHSH, CDR2 LQKENI. The CDR3 protein is CASSPPGQGNSPLHF. CDR3 DNA: TGTGCCAGCTCACCTCCTGGACAGGGAAATTCACCCCTCCACTTT.

The chain carries TRBV18 and TRBJ2-1; TRBD2 might be the D (5 bases). The CDR3 contains 15 residues. With 1 base removed from V and 2 bases from J, the gap between germline ends came to 9 bases. CDR1 and CDR2 from the germline V gene are KGHSH and LQKENI. In DNA, the CDR3 is TGTGCCAGCTCACCACAGCGGATCACCTACAATGAGCAGTTCTTC. This gives the protein CASSPQRITYNEQFF.

The chain couples TRBV18 to TRBJ2-2; TRBD2 might be the D (6 bases). Germline CDR1 reads KGHSH; CDR2 reads LQKENI. The CDR3 is 17 amino acids. Deletions cut 4 bases from V and 4 bases from J, with 19 bases between. The CDR3 spells CASSLKIADIGTGELFF. CDR3 DNA sequence: TGTGCCAGCTCACTCAAGATAGCGGATATTGGCACCGGGGAGCTGTTTTTT. The full variable domain, its missing parts supplied by reference TRBV18 and TRBJ2-2, is NAGVMQNPRHLVRRRGQEARLRCSPMKGHSHVYWYRQLPEEGLKFMVYLQKENIIDESGMPKERFSAEFPKEGPSILRIQQVVRGDSAAYFCASSLKIADIGTGELFFGEGSRLTVL.

V is TRBV19 and J is TRBJ2-1; TRBD1 is a possible D gene (5 bases). Trimming removed 7 bases at V and 10 bases at J, with 20 bases between. The germline V gene has CDR1 LNHDA and CDR2 SQIVND (reference sequence). The CDR3 contains 14 residues. CDR3 nucleotides: TGTGCCAGTATAGACAGACGATCGCATGGCGAGCAGTTCTTC. Protein: CASIDRRSHGEQFF.

V is TRBV3-1 (or the pseudogene TRBV3-2) and J is TRBJ2-3, with D unresolved. CDR3 length: 15 residues. Germline V gene sequence: CDR1 LGHDT, CDR2 YNNKEL (reference sequence). Trimming cost V 1 base and J 6 bases, with 14 bases left between them. The CDR3 here is CASSQGRPLEDTQYF. The CDR3 coding sequence is TGTGCCAGCAGCCAAGGGAGACCGCTCGAGGATACGCAGTATTTT.

The chain joins TRBV2 to TRBJ2-3; D not resolved. Germline-derived CDR1 and CDR2 are SNHLY and FYNNEI. V dropped 6 bases and J dropped 1 base, with 11 bases sitting between them. The CDR3 is made up of 14 amino acids. This chain's CDR3 is CASSPARGTDTQYF. The CDR3 nucleotides are TGTGCCAGCAGCCCAGCTCGGGGCACAGATACGCAGTATTTT.

This clone was seen a handful of times. The rearrangement joins TRBV4-2 to TRBJ1-4; 7 nucleotides match TRBD1. V dropped 0 bases and J dropped 8; count of bases not matched to a gene: 6. The CDR3 is 15 residues long. From germline, CDR1 is LGHNA and CDR2 YNFKEQ. The CDR3 DNA reads as TGTGCCAGCAGCCAAGATGACAGGGTGTGGGAAAAACTGTTTTTT. Protein sequence: CASSQDDRVWEKLFF.

The chain recombines TRBV5-1 with TRBJ1-1; 7 bases map to TRBD1. The ends lost 3 bases at V and 1 base at J; junction bases unmatched: 3. The CDR3 is made up of 14 amino acids. Germline loops: CDR1 SGHRS, CDR2 YFSETQ. This CDR3 is CASSWDSGNTEAFF. CDR3 nucleotides: TGCGCCAGCAGCTGGGACAGTGGGAACACTGAAGCTTTCTTT.

The rearrangement links TRBV6-2 or TRBV6-3 to TRBJ1-1; maybe TRBD1 (6 bases). The CDR3 runs to 14 residues. Germline V gene data show CDR1 as MNHEY and CDR2 as SVGEGT. Trimming took off 1 base at V and 4 bases at J, with 10 bases between the two ends. The CDR3 here is CASSYLGAPTEAFF. DNA of the CDR3: TGTGCCAGCAGTTACTTGGGGGCTCCCACTGAAGCTTTCTTT.

The V gene is TRBV6-1, the J gene TRBJ1-5; D is unresolved. V was cut by 1 base and J by 4 bases, with 8 bases left in between. Per the germline V gene, CDR1 is MNHNS and CDR2 is SASEGT. There are 14 residues in the CDR3. The CDR3 DNA is TGTGCCAGCAGTGAAGGTAGGAGGAATCAGCCCCAGCATTTT. This codes for CASSEGRRNQPQHF.

This rearrangement joins TRBV7-9 to TRBJ1-2; 7 bases match TRBD1. V lost 3 bases, J lost 4 bases, and 5 bases stayed unmatched. The germline gives CDR1 SEHNR, CDR2 FQNEAQ (reference sequence). There are 14 residues in the CDR3. The CDR3: CASSLDRLPYGYTF. The CDR3 DNA follows: TGTGCCAGCAGCTTGGACAGGCTCCCCTATGGCTACACCTTC.